Below, 15 T cell receptor beta chains from the same sample are listed, as sequenced in a study of T cell responses to AZD1222 COVID-19 vaccine. Using immunoSEQ multiplex PCR, the repertoire was profiled, and TCRdb retains in-frame clones only, with some absent. The sample contains 150,000 to 190,000 clones, 90% of which appear only once. The source was peripheral blood, collected on day 0 of AZD1222 vaccination. The receptors here all came from an adult in good health.

The chain has TRBV6-2 or TRBV6-3 and TRBJ1-3, with 8 bases fitting TRBD1. Per germline, CDR1 MNHEY and CDR2 SVGEGT. The CDR3 covers 19 residues. After removal of 0 bases from V and 4 bases from J, the junction contained 14 bases not matched to a gene. The chain's CDR3 is CASSYSIATDRVFGNTIYF. CDR3 nucleotides: TGTGCCAGCAGTTACTCGATCGCTACGGACAGGGTGTTCGGAAACACCATATATTTT.

The V and J genes are TRBV20-1 and TRBJ2-5; D perhaps matches TRBD1 (5 bases). Trimming took 7 bases from V and 3 from J, leaving 9 bases between them. Germline V gene lookup returns CDR1 DFQATT and CDR2 SNEGSKA (reference sequence). This CDR3 contains 11 residues. CDR3 DNA sequence: TGCAGTGGGTCCAGGGAAGAGACCCAGTACTTC. Amino acid sequence: CSGSREETQYF.

The chain links TRBV19 to TRBJ1-4; D ambiguous. The germline gives CDR1 LNHDA, CDR2 SQIVND (reference sequence). V lost 4 bases and J lost 2, with 8 bases in between. CDR3 size: 14 residues. The CDR3 sequence is CASSNGGTNEKLFF. DNA of the CDR3: TGTGCCAGTAGTAATGGAGGGACTAATGAAAAACTGTTTTTT.

The chain carries TRBV9 and TRBJ2-1, with 7 bases lining up with TRBD2. V lost 2 bases and J lost 6; bases outside the gene matches: 8. The CDR3 length is 15 residues. The germline CDR1 and CDR2 sequences are SGDLS and YYNGEE. Here the CDR3 DNA reads TGTGCCAGCAGCGTTTCTAGCGGACCCCTCAATGAGCAGTTCTTC. It is translated as CASSVSSGPLNEQFF.

CDR3 DNA sequence: TGTGCCAGTAGTATTTGGCAGGCAAATCAGCCCCAGCATTTT. As protein: CASSIWQANQPQHF. V is TRBV19 and J is TRBJ1-5; no reliable D call. The V gene's germline CDR1 is LNHDA and CDR2 SQIVND (reference sequence). The V end was cut by 3 bases, the J end by 4 bases, with 10 bases between. The CDR3 length is 14 residues.

The V gene is TRBV19, the J gene TRBJ2-2; D is ambiguous. The V and J ends lost 0 bases and 6 bases respectively, with 2 bases between them. The CDR3 length is 12 residues. Looked up from germline, CDR1 is LNHDA and CDR2 is SQIVND (reference sequence). CDR3 protein: CASSIEAGELFF. The CDR3, as DNA: TGTGCCAGTAGTATAGAGGCCGGGGAGCTGTTTTTT. The complete variable domain, with remaining parts taken from reference TRBV19 and TRBJ2-2, reads DGGITQSPKYLFRKEGQNVTLSCEQNLNHDAMYWYRQDPGQGLRLIYYSQIVNDFQKGDIAEGYSVSREKKESFPLTVTSAQKNPTAFYLCASSIEAGELFFGEGSRLTVL.

This chain uses TRBV30 with TRBJ1-1, with D tentatively TRBD1 (5 bases). The CDR3 length is 16 residues. Trimming shortened V by 2 bases and J by 2 bases, and 18 bases separated the two germline ends. Germline values: CDR1 GTSNPN, CDR2 SVGIG (reference sequence). Here the CDR3 reads CAWSTSASRGNTEAFF. CDR3 DNA sequence: TGTGCCTGGAGTACTTCGGCCTCAAGGGGTAACACTGAAGCTTTCTTT.

The chain carries TRBV7-6 and TRBJ2-2; 8 bases fit TRBD1. The CDR3 extends over 15 amino acids. Trimming at V came to 2 bases and at J to 7 bases, leaving 6 bases not matched to a gene. Germline-derived CDR1 and CDR2 are SGHVS and FNYEAQ. CDR3 sequence reads: CASSLRTGLIGELFF. CDR3 in DNA: TGTGCCAGCAGCTTACGGACAGGGTTGATCGGGGAGCTGTTTTTT.

V and J are TRBV27 and TRBJ2-7, with D perhaps TRBD1 or TRBD2 (5 bases each). Germline CDR1 MNHEY, CDR2 SMNVEV (reference sequence). The CDR3 consists of 15 residues. Trimming removed 0 bases at V and 2 bases at J, with 11 bases between. The CDR3 DNA follows: TGTGCCAGCAGTTTATCTTTGACAGCGGCCTACGAGCAGTACTTC. Translating it yields CASSLSLTAAYEQYF.

This clone has a handful of counts. The chain uses TRBV9 and TRBJ1-4, with TRBD1 as a possible D gene (5 bases). The V end lost 3 bases, the J end lost 5 bases, and 14 bases lay between the germline ends. CDR1 SGDLS and CDR2 YYNGEE come from the germline V gene. The CDR3 has 15 residues. CDR3 in amino acids: CASSDREWGNEKLFF. CDR3 DNA sequence: TGTGCCAGCAGCGACAGAGAATGGGGGAATGAAAAACTGTTTTTT.

The chain couples TRBV28 to TRBJ2-1; 12 positions agree with TRBD2. After removal of 2 bases from V and 2 bases from J, the junction contained 4 bases not matched to a gene. This CDR3 is 17 amino acids long. Germline V CDR1 and CDR2: MDHEN, SYDVKM. The CDR3 nucleotides are TGTGCCAGCAGTTTAAACCTAGCGGGGGGGGCCTACAATGAGCAGTTCTTC. Translated, it gives CASSLNLAGGAYNEQFF.

The chain combines TRBV29-1 with TRBJ2-3; D gene ambiguous. The V end lost 7 bases, the J end lost 0 bases, and 8 bases lay between the germline ends. The CDR3 spans 12 residues. Germline assignment: CDR1 SQVTM and CDR2 ANQGSEA. The CDR3, as DNA: TGCAGCGCTGTGACTAGCACAGATACGCAGTATTTT. The encoded protein is CSAVTSTDTQYF.

The chain recombines TRBV25-1 with TRBJ1-2; D call uncertain. This CDR3 has 12 amino acids. V was trimmed by 7 bases and J by 7 bases, leaving 13 bases between them. Looked up from germline, CDR1 is MGHDK and CDR2 is SYGVNS. The CDR3 nucleotides read TGTGCCAGCACTGCGACGCCGGGTGGCTACACCTTC. The encoded protein is CASTATPGGYTF.

V is TRBV4-1 and J is TRBJ1-5; 8 bases align to TRBD1. The CDR3 is made up of 18 amino acids. The germline V gene encodes CDR1 MGHRA and CDR2 YSYEKL. The V segment lost 5 bases and the J segment 2 bases; nucleotides outside the gene matches: 14. DNA for the CDR3: TGCGCCAGCAGCATCAGGGCAGGGGGCACGGGGGGCAATCAGCCCCAGCATTTT. It translates to CASSIRAGGTGGNQPQHF.

The sample holds one count of this clone. This rearrangement joins TRBV4-2 to TRBJ2-1; no clear D gene. Germline V gene data show CDR1 as LGHNA and CDR2 as YNFKEQ. This CDR3 is built from 17 residues. The V end was cut by 3 bases, the J end by 5 bases, with 20 bases between. The chain's CDR3 is CASSQSLARPADNEQFF. CDR3 coding DNA: TGTGCCAGCAGCCAGAGTTTGGCTAGGCCCGCGGACAATGAGCAGTTCTTC.